This T cell receptor beta chain was observed in a study of T cells in Graves' hyperthyroidism and ophthalmopathy. Whole-study results and caveats: Blood also carried most thyroid clonotypes expanded above 0.001.

In this sample, this clonotype turned up once. Its antigen is still unknown. The junction differs from germline at one of its ends, possibly a read error. Ophthalmopathy in the patients scored at least 3 on Clinical Activity Score and at least 4 on NOSPECS grade, lasting under 3 months. Each diagnosis drew on symptoms, thyroxine, TRAb, thyroid ultrasound and orbital computed tomography findings. PBMCs were collected from a roughly 9.7 ml volume of fresh peripheral blood. Amplification of TCR beta CDR3 regions used RNA as the template. The HTBI set primed first-round TCR CDR3 RT-PCR. Via MiXCR, TCRdb re-called the multiplex PCR reads, giving one row per CDR3 protein. The data contain about 400,000 distinct CDR3 sequences, approximately 14% of them singletons. The V gene's germline CDR1 is MNHGY and CDR2 SAAAGT. The CDR3 has 21 amino acids.

The chain couples TRBV6-8 to TRBJ2-2; a possible D gene is TRBD1 (5 bases). The specimen was blood. The sequence derives from a woman in her 30s with Graves' ophthalmopathy. The DNA of the CDR3 is TGTGCCAGCAGATACTCGTCAGGGTCGGTCGGTGGGGCCCTCCTGGCCGGGGAGCTGTTTTTT. Protein: CASRYSSGSVGGALLAGELFF.